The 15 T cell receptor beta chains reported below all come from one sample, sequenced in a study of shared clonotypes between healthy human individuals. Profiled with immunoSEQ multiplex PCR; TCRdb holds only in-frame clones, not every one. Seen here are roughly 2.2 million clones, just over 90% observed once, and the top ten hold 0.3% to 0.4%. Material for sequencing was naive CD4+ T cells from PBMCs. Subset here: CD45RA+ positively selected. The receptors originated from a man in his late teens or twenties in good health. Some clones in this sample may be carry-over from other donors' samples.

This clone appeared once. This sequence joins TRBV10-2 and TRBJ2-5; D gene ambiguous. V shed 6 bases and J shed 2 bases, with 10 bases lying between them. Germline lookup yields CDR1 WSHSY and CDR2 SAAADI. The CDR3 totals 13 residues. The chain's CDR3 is CASSYSHQETQYF. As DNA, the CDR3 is TGCGCCAGCAGCTACAGTCATCAAGAGACCCAGTACTTC.

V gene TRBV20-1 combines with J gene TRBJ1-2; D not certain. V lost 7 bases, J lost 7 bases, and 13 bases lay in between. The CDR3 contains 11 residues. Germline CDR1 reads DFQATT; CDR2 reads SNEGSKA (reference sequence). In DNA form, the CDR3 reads TGCAGTGGCGCAGGATTGGGTGGCTACACCTTC. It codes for CSGAGLGGYTF.

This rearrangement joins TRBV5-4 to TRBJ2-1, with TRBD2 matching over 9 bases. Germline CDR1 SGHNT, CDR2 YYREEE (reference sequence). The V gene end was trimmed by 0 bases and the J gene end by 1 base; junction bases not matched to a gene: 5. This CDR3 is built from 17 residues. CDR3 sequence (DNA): TGTGCCAGCAGCTTGGGTTCTAGCGGGATTTCCTACAATGAGCAGTTCTTC. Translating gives CASSLGSSGISYNEQFF.

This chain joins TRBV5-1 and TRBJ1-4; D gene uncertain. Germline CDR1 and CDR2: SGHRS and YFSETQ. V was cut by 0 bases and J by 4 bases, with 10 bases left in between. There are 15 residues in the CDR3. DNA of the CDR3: TGCGCCAGCAGCTTGGGTGACAAAAATAATGAAAAACTGTTTTTT. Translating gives CASSLGDKNNEKLFF.

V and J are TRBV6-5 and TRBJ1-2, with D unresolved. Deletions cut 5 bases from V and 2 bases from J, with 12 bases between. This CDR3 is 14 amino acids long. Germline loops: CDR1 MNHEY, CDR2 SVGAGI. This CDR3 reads CASSPNRANYGYTF. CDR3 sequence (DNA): TGTGCCAGCAGTCCCAACCGGGCCAACTATGGCTACACCTTC.

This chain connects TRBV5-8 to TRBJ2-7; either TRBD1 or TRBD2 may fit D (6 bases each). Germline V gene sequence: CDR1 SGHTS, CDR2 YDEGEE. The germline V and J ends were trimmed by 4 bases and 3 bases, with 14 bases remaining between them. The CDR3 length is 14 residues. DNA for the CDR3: TGTGCCAGCAGCAGGGGGTTGGGGGGCTACGAGCAGTACTTC. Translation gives CASSRGLGGYEQYF.

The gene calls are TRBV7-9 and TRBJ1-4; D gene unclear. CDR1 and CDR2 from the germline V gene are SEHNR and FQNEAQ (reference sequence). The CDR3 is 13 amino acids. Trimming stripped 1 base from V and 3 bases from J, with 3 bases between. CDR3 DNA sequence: TGTGCCAGCAGCTTAGGGTCTAATGAAAAACTGTTTTTT. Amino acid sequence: CASSLGSNEKLFF.

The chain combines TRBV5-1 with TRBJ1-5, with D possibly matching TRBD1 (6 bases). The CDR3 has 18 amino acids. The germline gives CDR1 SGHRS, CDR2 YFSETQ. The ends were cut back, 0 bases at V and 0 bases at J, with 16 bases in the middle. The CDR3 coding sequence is TGCGCCAGCAGCTTGGGGGGGGCCGCGACGGATAGCAATCAGCCCCAGCATTTT. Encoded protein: CASSLGGAATDSNQPQHF.

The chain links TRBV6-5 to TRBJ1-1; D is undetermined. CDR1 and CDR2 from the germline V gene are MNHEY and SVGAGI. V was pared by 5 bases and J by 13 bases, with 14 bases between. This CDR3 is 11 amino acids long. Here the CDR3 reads CASSERFGVFF. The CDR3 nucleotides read TGTGCCAGCAGTGAAAGGTTCGGCGTTTTCTTT.

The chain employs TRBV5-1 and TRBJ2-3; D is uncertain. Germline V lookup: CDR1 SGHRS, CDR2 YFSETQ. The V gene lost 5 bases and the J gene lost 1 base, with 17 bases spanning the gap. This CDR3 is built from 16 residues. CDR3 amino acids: CASSPPTTEGTDTQYF. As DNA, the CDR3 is TGCGCCAGCAGTCCCCCTACGACCGAGGGCACAGATACGCAGTATTTT.

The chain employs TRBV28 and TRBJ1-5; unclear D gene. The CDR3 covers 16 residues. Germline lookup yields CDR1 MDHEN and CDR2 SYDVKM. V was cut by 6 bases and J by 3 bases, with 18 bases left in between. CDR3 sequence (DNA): TGTGCCAGCAGGAAGTTGAGGGAAGGGAACAATCAGCCCCAGCATTTT. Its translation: CASRKLREGNNQPQHF.

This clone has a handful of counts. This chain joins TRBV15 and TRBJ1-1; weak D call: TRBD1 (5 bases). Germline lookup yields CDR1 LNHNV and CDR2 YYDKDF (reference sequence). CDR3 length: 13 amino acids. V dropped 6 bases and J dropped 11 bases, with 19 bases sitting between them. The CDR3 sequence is CATSTTVGWLAFF. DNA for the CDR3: TGTGCCACCAGTACGACAGTCGGGTGGTTGGCTTTCTTT.

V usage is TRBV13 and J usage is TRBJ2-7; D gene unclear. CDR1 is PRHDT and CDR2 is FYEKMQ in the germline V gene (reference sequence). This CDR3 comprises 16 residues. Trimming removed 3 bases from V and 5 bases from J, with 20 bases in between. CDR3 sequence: CASSFRRVQEGHEQYF. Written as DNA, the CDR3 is TGTGCCAGCAGCTTTCGACGGGTCCAAGAAGGCCACGAGCAGTACTTC.

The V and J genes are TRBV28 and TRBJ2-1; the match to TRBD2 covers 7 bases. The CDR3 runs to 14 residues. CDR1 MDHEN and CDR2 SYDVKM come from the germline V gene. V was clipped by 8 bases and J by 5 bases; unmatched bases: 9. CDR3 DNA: TGTGCCAGCGTAAGAGCGGGAAACAACAATGAGCAGTTCTTC. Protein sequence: CASVRAGNNNEQFF.

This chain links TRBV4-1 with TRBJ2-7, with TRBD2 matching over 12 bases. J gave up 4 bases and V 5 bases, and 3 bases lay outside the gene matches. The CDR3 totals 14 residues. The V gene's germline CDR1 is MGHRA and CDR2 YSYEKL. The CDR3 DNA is TGCGCCAGCAGCGGACTAGCGGGGTTTTACGAGCAGTACTTC. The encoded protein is CASSGLAGFYEQYF.